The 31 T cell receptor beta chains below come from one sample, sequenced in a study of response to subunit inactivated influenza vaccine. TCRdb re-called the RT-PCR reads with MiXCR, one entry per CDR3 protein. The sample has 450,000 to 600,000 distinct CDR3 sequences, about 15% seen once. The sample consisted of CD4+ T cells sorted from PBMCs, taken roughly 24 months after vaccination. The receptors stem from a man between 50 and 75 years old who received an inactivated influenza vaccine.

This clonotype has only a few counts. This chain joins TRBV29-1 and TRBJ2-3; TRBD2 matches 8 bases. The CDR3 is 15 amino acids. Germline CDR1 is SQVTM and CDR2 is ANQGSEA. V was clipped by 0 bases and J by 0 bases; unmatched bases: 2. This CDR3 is CSVEESGGSTDTQYF. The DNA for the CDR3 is TGCAGCGTTGAAGAGAGCGGGGGAAGCACAGATACGCAGTATTTT.

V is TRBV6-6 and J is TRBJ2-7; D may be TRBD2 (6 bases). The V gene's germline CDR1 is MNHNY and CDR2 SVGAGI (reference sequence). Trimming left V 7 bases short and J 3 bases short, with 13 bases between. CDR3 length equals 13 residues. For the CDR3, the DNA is TGTGCCAGCAACCGCATGGAGGGCTACGAGCAGTACTTC. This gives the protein CASNRMEGYEQYF.

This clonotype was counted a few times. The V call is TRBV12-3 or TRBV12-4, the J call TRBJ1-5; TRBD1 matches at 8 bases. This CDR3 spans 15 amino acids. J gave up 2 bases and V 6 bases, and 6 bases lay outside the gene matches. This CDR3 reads CASRLTGAGNQPQHF. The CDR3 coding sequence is TGTGCCAGCAGGTTGACAGGGGCGGGCAATCAGCCCCAGCATTTT.

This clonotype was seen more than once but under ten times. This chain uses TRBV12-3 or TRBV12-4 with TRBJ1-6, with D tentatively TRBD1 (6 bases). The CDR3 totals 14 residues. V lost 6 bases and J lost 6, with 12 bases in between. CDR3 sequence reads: CASSRRGANSPLHF. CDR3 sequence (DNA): TGTGCCAGCAGCCGCAGGGGCGCTAATTCACCCCTCCACTTT.

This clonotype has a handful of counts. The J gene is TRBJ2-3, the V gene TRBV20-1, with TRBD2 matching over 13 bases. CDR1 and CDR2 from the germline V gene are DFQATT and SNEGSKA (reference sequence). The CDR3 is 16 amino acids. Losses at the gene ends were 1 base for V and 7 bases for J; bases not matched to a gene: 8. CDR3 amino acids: CSARGGTSGKLYTQYF. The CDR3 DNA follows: TGCAGTGCTAGAGGTGGGACTAGCGGGAAGTTATATACGCAGTATTTT.

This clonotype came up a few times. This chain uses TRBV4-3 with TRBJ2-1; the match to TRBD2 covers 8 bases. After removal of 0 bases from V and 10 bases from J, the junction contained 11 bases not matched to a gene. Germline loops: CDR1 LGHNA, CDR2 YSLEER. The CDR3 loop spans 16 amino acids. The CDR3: CASSQDSAGGYVEQFF. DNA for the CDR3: TGCGCCAGCAGCCAAGATTCGGCGGGGGGCTATGTGGAGCAGTTCTTC.

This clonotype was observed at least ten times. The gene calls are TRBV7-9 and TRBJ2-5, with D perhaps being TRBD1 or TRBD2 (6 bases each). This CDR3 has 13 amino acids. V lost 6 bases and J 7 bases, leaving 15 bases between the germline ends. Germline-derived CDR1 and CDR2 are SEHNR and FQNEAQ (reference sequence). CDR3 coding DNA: TGTGCCAGCAGTGACTCGGGGGCGGTGACCCAGTACTTC. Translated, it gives CASSDSGAVTQYF.

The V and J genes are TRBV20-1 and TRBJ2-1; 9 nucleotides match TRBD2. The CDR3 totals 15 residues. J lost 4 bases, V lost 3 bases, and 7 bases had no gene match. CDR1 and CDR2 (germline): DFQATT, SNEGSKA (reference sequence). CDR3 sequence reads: CSASAAGLAYNEQFF. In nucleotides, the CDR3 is TGCAGTGCTAGTGCAGCGGGACTAGCTTACAATGAGCAGTTCTTC.

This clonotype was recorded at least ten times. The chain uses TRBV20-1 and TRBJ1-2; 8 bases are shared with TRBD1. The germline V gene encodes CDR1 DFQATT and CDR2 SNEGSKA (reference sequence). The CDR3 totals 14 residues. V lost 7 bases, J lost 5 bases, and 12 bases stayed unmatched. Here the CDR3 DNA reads TGCAGTGGGGGTACAGGGGGTAACGATTATGGCTACACCTTC. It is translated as CSGGTGGNDYGYTF.

CDR3 DNA sequence: TGCGCCAGCAGCCCCACAGGGGTGTCCTACGAGCAGTACTTC. It codes for CASSPTGVSYEQYF. V is TRBV5-1 and J is TRBJ2-7, with 7 bases fitting TRBD1. Germline CDR1 is SGHRS and CDR2 is YFSETQ. The CDR3 length is 14 residues. The ends lost 4 bases at V and 1 base at J; junction bases unmatched: 5. Together with reference TRBV5-1 and TRBJ2-7, the CDR3 gives the full variable domain: KAGVTQTPRYLIKTRGQQVTLSCSPISGHRSVSWYQQTPGQGLQFLFEYFSETQRNKGNFPGRFSGRQFSNSRSEMNVSTLELGDSALYLCASSPTGVSYEQYFGPGTRLTVT.

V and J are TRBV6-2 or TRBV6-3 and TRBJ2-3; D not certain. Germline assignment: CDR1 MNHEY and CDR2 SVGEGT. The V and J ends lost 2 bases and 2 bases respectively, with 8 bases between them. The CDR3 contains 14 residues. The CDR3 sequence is CASSYGVLTDTQYF. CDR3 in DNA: TGTGCCAGCAGTTACGGGGTGCTCACAGATACGCAGTATTTT.

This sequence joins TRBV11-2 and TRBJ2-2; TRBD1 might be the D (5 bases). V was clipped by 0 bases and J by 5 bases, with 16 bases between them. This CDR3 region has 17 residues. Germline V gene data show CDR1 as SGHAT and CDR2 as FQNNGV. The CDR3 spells CASSLDSGMLKTGELFF. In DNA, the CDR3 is TGTGCCAGCAGCTTAGATTCAGGGATGCTTAAGACCGGGGAGCTGTTTTTT.

CDR3 bases: TGCAGTGCTAGGAAAGGGCTGGGATACGAGCAGTACTTC. It yields the protein CSARKGLGYEQYF. The V gene is TRBV20-1, the J gene TRBJ2-7; D remains unclear. Trimming cost V 3 bases and J 4 bases, with 13 bases left between them. CDR1 DFQATT and CDR2 SNEGSKA come from the germline V gene (reference sequence). The CDR3 totals 13 residues.

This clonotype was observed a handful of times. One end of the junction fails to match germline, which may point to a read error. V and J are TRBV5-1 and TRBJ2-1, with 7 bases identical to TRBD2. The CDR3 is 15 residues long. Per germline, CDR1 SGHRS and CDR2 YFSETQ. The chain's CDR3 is CASTLVAGVSNEQFF. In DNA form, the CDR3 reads TGCGCCAGCACCTTGGTGGCGGGAGTGAGTAATGAGCAGTTCTTC.

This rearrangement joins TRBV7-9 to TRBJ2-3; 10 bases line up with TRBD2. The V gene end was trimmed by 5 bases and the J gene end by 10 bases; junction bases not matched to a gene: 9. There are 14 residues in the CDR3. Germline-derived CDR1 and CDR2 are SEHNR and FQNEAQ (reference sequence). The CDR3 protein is CASSHASGSAAQYF. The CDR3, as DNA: TGTGCCAGCAGCCATGCTAGCGGGAGTGCGGCGCAGTATTTT.

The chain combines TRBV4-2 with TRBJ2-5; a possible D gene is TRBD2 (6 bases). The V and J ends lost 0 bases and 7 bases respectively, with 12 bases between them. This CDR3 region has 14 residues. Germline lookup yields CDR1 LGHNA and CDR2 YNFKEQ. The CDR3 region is CASSQDERAGTQYF. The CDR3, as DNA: TGTGCCAGCAGCCAAGATGAACGAGCGGGGACCCAGTACTTC.

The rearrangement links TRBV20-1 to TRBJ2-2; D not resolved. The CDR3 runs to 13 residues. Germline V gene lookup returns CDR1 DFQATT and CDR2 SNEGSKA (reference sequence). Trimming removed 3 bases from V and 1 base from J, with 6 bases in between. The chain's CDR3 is CSASGQNTGELFF. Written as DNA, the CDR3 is TGCAGTGCTAGCGGTCAGAACACCGGGGAGCTGTTTTTT.

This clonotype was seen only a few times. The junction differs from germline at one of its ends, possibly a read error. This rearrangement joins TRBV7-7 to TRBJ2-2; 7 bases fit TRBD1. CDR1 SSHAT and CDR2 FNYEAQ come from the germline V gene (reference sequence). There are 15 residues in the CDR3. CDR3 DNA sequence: TGTGCTAGCAGCTTACAGGGGTTGGGAACCGGGGAGCTGTTTTTT. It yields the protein CASSLQGLGTGELFF.

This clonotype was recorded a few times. The CDR3 sequence: CATSDSRDRSHEQYF. DNA of the CDR3: TGTGCCACCAGTGACTCCCGGGACAGATCCCACGAGCAGTACTTC. The chain employs TRBV24-1 and TRBJ2-7; 7 nucleotides agree with TRBD1. V trimming: 4 bases; J trimming: 5 bases; junction bases outside the gene matches: 10. This CDR3 contains 15 residues. Germline V gene data show CDR1 as KGHDR and CDR2 as SFDVKD.

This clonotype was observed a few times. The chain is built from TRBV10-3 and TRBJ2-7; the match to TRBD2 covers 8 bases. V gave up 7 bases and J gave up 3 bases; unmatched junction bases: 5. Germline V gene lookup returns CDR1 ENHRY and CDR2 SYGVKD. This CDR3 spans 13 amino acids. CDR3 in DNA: TGTGCCATCACCAGCGGGAGTGTCTACGAGCAGTACTTC. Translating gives CAITSGSVYEQYF.

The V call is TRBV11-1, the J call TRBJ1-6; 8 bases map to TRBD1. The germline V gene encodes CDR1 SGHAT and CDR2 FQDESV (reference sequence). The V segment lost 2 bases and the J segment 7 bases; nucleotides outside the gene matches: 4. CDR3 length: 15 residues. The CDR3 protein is CASSLSGTGNSPLHF. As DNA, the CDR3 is TGTGCCAGCAGCTTATCGGGGACAGGCAATTCACCCCTCCACTTT.

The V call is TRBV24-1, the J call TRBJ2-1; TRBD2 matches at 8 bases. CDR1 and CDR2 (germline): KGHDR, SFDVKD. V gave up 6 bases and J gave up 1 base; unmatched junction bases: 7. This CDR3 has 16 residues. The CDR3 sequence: CATSLPGGLSYNEQFF. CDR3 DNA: TGTGCCACCAGTTTACCGGGGGGGTTGTCCTACAATGAGCAGTTCTTC.

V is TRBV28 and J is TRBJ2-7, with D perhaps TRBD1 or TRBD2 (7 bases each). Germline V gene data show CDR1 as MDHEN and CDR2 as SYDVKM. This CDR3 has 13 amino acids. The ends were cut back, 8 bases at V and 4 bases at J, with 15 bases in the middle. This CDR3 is CASLRGRVYEQYF. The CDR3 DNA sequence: TGTGCCAGCCTCAGGGGGAGGGTGTACGAGCAGTACTTC.

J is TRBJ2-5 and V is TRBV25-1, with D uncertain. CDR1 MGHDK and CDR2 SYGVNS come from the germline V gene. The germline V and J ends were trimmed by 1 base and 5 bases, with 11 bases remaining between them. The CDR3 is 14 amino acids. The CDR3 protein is CASSELRTGETQYF. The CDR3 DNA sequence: TGTGCCAGCAGTGAATTGAGGACCGGGGAGACCCAGTACTTC.

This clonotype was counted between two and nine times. Written as DNA, the CDR3 is TGTGCCAGCACCGGGACAGGGGTCTCTGGGGCCAACGTCCTGACTTTC. It is translated as CASTGTGVSGANVLTF. The chain combines TRBV2 with TRBJ2-6; 10 positions agree with TRBD1. CDR3 length: 16 residues. CDR1 is SNHLY, CDR2 FYNNEI, per germline. V gave up 7 bases and J gave up 0 bases; unmatched junction bases: 3.

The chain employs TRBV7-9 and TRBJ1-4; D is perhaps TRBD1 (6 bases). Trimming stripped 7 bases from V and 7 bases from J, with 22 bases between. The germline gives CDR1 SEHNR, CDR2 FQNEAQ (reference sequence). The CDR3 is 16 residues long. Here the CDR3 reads CASTLRATGYLEKLFF. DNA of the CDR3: TGTGCCAGCACCCTTCGGGCCACAGGGTATCTTGAAAAACTGTTTTTT.

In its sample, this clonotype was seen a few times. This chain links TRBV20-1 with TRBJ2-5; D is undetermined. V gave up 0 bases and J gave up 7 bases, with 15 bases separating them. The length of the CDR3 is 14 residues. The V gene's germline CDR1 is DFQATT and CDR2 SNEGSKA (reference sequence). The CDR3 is CSARDRQASWTQYF. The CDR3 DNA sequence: TGCAGTGCTAGAGATCGCCAGGCCTCGTGGACCCAGTACTTC.

The CDR3 nucleotides are TGTGCCACCAGCAGAGATCGAGCGGTAACAGGACGGGGGTTAGCCAAAAACATTCAGTACTTC. This codes for CATSRDRAVTGRGLAKNIQYF. The chain is built from TRBV15 and TRBJ2-4, with D perhaps TRBD2 (6 bases). Germline-derived CDR1 and CDR2 are LNHNV and YYDKDF (reference sequence). The CDR3 length is 21 residues. V was clipped by 0 bases and J by 0 bases, with 24 bases between them.

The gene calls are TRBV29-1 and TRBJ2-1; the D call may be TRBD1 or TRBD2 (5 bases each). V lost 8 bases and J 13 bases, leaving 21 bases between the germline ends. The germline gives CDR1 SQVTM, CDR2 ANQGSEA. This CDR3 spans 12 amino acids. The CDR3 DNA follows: TGCAGCCTATCTTGGGGGAATTCCCCTCAGTTCTTC. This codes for CSLSWGNSPQFF.

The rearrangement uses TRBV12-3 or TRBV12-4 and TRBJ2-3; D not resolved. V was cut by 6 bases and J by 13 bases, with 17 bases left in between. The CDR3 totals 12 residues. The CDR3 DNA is TGTGCCAGCAGCCTAACTCCGAAACTGGAGTATTTT. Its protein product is CASSLTPKLEYF.

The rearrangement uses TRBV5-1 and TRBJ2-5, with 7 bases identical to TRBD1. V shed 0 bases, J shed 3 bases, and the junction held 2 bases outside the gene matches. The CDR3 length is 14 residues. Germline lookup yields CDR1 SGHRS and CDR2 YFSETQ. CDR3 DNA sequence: TGCGCCAGCAGCTTGGCTGGGACAGAAGAGACCCAGTACTTC. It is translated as CASSLAGTEETQYF.